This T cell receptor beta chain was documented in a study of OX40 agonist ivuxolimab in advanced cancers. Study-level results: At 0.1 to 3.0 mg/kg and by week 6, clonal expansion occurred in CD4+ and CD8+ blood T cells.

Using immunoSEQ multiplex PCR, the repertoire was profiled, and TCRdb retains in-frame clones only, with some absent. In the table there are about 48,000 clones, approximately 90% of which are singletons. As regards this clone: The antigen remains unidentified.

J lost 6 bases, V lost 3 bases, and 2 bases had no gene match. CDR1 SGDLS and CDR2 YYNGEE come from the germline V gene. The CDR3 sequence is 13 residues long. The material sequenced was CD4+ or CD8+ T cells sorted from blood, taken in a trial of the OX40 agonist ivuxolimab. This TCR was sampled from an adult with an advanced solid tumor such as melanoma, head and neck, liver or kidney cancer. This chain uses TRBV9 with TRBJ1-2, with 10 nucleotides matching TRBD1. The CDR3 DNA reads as TGTGCCAGCAGCGAGACAGGGGGCAATGGCTACACCTTC. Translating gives CASSETGGNGYTF.